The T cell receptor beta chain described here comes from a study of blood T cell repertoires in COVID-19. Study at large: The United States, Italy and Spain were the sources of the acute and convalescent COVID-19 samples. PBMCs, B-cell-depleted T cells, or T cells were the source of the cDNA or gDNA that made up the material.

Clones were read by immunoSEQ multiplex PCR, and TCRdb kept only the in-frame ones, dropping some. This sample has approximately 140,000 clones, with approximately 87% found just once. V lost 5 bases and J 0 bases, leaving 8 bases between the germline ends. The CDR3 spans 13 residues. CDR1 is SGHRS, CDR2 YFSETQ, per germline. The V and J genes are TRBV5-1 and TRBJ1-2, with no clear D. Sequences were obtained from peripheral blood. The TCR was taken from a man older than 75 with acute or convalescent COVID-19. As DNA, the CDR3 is TGCGCCAGCAGTTCCGACACTAACTATGGCTACACCTTC. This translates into CASSSDTNYGYTF.